This TCR beta chain was sequenced for a study of T-cell memory formation after mild COVID-19. Germline CDR1 is LGHNA and CDR2 is YSLEER. The length of the CDR3 is 15 residues. The trim removed 4 bases at V and 8 bases at J, leaving 12 bases unmatched. A note on this clonotype: Its cognate antigen is unknown.

Points from the study as a whole: The finding that pre-infection memory included some responding clones suggested that cross-reactive memory joined.

TCRdb reprocessed the 5' RACE reads via MiXCR and lists one record per CDR3 protein. The repertoire holds roughly 300,000 distinct CDR3 sequences, with 15% to 20% as singletons. This receptor was taken from a man between 18 and 35 years old who had mild COVID-19 (a few samples of this study predate the infection). Cell type and time point are not known. The sequenced material came from PBMCs or a T cell subset sorted from them (not recorded which). The chain recombines TRBV4-3 with TRBJ1-2; 8 bases map to TRBD1. For the CDR3, the DNA is TGCGCCAGCAGCCCAACGGGTCAGGGGGCGGAGGGCTACACCTTC. It yields the protein CASSPTGQGAEGYTF.